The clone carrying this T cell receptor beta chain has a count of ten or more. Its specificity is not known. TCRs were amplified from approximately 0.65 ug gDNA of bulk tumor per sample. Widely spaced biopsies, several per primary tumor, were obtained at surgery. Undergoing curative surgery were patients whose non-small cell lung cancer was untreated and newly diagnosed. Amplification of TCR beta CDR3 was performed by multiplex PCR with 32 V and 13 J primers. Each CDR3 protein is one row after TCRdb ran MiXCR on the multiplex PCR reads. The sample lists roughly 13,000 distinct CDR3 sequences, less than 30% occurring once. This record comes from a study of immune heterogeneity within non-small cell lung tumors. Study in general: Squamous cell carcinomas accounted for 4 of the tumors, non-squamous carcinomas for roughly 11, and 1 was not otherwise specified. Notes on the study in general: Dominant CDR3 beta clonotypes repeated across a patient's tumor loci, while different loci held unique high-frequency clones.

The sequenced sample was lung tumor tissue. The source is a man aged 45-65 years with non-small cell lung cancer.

The CDR3 sequence is CASSVWGSGANVLTF. The CDR3 nucleotides are TGTGCCAGCAGCGTATGGGGCTCTGGGGCCAACGTCCTGACTTTC. The chain has TRBV9 and TRBJ2-6; D uncertain. Germline V gene data show CDR1 as SGDLS and CDR2 as YYNGEE. The CDR3 has 15 amino acids. Trimming removed 1 base at V and 0 bases at J, with 5 bases between. The complete variable domain, with remaining parts taken from reference TRBV9 and TRBJ2-6, reads DSGVTQTPKHLITATGQRVTLRCSPRSGDLSVYWYQQSLDQGLQFLIQYYNGEERAKGNILERFSAQQFPDLHSELNLSSLELGDSALYFCASSVWGSGANVLTFGAGSRLTVL.